Listed below are T cell receptor beta chains from one sample, sequenced in a study of CD8 T cells in ankylosing spondylitis. TCRdb recomputed calls from the 5' RACE reads with MiXCR, one row per CDR3 protein. The sample shows over 700,000 distinct CDR3 sequences, around 20% of them seen only once. Source material: blood, either unsorted or a sorted T cell fraction (not recorded which). These receptors originate from a male donor with ankylosing spondylitis. Both conserved end residues are part of each CDR3. Clone size is stated in some rows and not others, as once, few, many or a class when expanded.

j_gene	v_gene	abundance	CDR3aa
TRBJ2-1	TRBV28	-	CASSRGQTRYNEQFF
TRBJ2-1	TRBV28	-	CASSLWTSGSQFSYNEQFF
TRBJ2-3	TRBV12-3/TRBV12-4	-	CASTPASGSTDTQYF
TRBJ2-5	TRBV18	many	CASSPAGEGETQYF
TRBJ2-3	TRBV5-1	few	CASSSSSGGRSDTQYF
TRBJ2-5	TRBV5-6	-	CASSLSGTPQETQYF
TRBJ2-2	TRBV7-9	-	CASSLALGFNTGELFF
TRBJ2-5	TRBV4-2	few	CASSHSPGRGGETQYF
TRBJ1-4	TRBV12-3/TRBV12-4	few	CASERQGGEKLFF
TRBJ2-2	TRBV7-3	once	CASSSEPWTGINTGELFF
TRBJ2-3	TRBV27	few	CASSSLQRAHTDTQYF
TRBJ2-2	TRBV20-1	-	CSARDIRGTGELFF
TRBJ2-1	TRBV20-1	few	CSAFGGYNEQFF
TRBJ2-7	TRBV4-1	few	CASSQGFSSSYEQYF
TRBJ2-5	TRBV12-3/TRBV12-4	-	CASSVTDEAPETQYF
TRBJ2-7	TRBV10-3	few	CAISGGGGRASYEQYF
TRBJ2-1	TRBV15	-	CATSREREEQFF
TRBJ2-7	TRBV11-2	-	CASSLLAANMASGEPKDF
TRBJ2-5	TRBV30	-	CAWMGRETQYF
TRBJ2-3	TRBV4-2	-	CASSQSTSGGRYF
TRBJ2-1	TRBV4-2	-	CASSGLADSSYNEQFF
TRBJ1-5	TRBV12-3/TRBV12-4	few	CASSLHEGPGQPQHF
TRBJ1-2	TRBV20-1	-	CSADLMYGYTF
TRBJ2-2	TRBV11-1	few	CASSRAPNTGELFF
TRBJ2-7	TRBV18	-	CASSPGAGELYEQYF
TRBJ1-1	TRBV12-3/TRBV12-4	few	CASQKAGRSEAFF
TRBJ1-6	TRBV4-1	few	CASSQGQRTGGVSPLHF
TRBJ2-5	TRBV20-1	-	CSARSGSETQYF
TRBJ1-1	TRBV5-1	few	CASSSHTPGQRLRKKDTEAFF
TRBJ2-1	TRBV7-2	few	CASSRETSAYNEQFF
TRBJ1-5	TRBV5-6	-	CASSLGGDGTQPQHF
TRBJ1-5	TRBV12-3/TRBV12-4	-	CASSFMGSYQPQHF
TRBJ2-1	TRBV4-3	-	CASSQDTTPSSYNEQFF
TRBJ1-1	TRBV6-1	few	CASSAGIMNTEAFF
TRBJ2-5	TRBV7-2	-	CASSLARGQETQYF
TRBJ2-3	TRBV15	-	CATSPTRHGVRSTDTQYF
TRBJ2-5	TRBV5-1	many	CASSLKAGGETQYF
TRBJ1-5	TRBV3-1	-	CASSQGVDSNQPQHF
TRBJ2-7	TRBV7-6	few	CASSPVTGTLSYEQYF
TRBJ1-6	TRBV6-1	few	CASRSRQNSPLHF
TRBJ2-5	TRBV11-2	-	CASSFGTSGGLETQYF
TRBJ2-3	TRBV20-1	few	CSASGTSGRDTQYF
TRBJ1-4	TRBV4-1	-	CASSQLEEKLFF
TRBJ2-5	TRBV7-8	-	CATGSDREETQYF
TRBJ2-3	TRBV10-3	once	CAISAGDGTQYF
TRBJ2-7	TRBV13	-	CASSSRTSSYYEQYF
TRBJ2-5	TRBV7-2	-	CASSLSPSGAQETQYF
TRBJ2-1	TRBV11-2	-	CASSLRVRLAEVSYNEQFF
TRBJ2-1	TRBV19	-	CASSIAGTSGSYEQFF
TRBJ2-7	TRBV29-1	few	CSVTGSYEQYF
TRBJ2-6	TRBV29-1	few	CSVEIWESGANVLTF
TRBJ2-7	TRBV30	few	CACEGGSYEQYF
TRBJ1-1	TRBV12-5	-	CASGPAGTEAFF
TRBJ1-1	TRBV12-3/TRBV12-4	few	CASSLRQVWTEAFF
TRBJ2-7	TRBV7-8	-	CASSLLGSSTYEQYF
TRBJ2-5	TRBV24-1	-	CATSDSLAYPQETQYF
TRBJ2-4	TRBV5-1	few	CASSLGQGAYIQYF
TRBJ2-1	TRBV21-1	-	CASSKRRLAGGHEQFF